The clone carrying this T cell receptor (beta chain) was observed at least ten times. Its cognate antigen is unknown. Found in a library prepared for alpha chains, this beta chain is an off-target read, and its abundance has little meaning. TCRdb independently ran MiXCR on the 5' RACE reads; one entry per CDR3 protein. The table shows roughly 18,000 distinct CDR3 sequences, with about 9.6% occurring only once. The data derive from a study of spatial heterogeneity in lung cancer. Study summary: Compared with alpha-chain sequences, beta-chain sequences were consistently detected in greater numbers. General study points: The estimate shows that only approximately 6.6% of tumor T cells were covered for alpha and roughly 14% for beta chains. It was found that expanded intratumoral alpha and beta TCR counts tracked tumor mutation counts. Numbers of ubiquitous and regional expanded TCRs tracked ubiquitous and regional nonsynonymous mutation counts, respectively.

Time point specified: sample taken at primary tumor resection. Some 72 TRACERx patients with early, untreated non-small cell lung cancer donated samples. The germline V gene has CDR1 MNHNY and CDR2 SVGAGI (reference sequence). The CDR3 totals 16 residues. The ends were cut back, 2 bases at V and 4 bases at J, with 16 bases in the middle. The sequencing here drew on lung tumor tissue, taken at surgery. This receptor was obtained from a female donor with early-stage non-small cell lung cancer. The genes are TRBV6-6 and TRBJ2-3; D tentatively reads TRBD1 or TRBD2 (5 bases each). CDR3 sequence reads: CASSYARGPGADTQYF. CDR3 nucleotides: TGTGCCAGCAGTTACGCTAGGGGCCCCGGGGCAGATACGCAGTATTTT.